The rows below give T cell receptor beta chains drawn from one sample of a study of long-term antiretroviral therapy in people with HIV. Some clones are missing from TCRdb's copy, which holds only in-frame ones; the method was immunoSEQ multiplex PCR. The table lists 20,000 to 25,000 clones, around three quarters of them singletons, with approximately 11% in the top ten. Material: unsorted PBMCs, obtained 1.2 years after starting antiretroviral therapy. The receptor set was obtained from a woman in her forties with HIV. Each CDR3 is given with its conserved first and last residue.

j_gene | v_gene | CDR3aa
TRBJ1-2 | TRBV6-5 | CASSYTGTDGYTF
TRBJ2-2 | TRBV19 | CASSILQGRNTGELFF
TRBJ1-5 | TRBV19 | CASEDREGNQPQHF
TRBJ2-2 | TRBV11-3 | CASSLGRSTGELFF
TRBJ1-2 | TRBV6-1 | CASSEGQGPNYGYTF
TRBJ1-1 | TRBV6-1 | CASSEGDRGVPWGTEAFF
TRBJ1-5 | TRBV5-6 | CASSLGPLSNQPQHF
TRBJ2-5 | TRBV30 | CAWSEVGGIETQYF
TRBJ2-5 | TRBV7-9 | CASSRLAGGPIQETQYF
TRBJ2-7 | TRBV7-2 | CASSFSYGRGGYEQYF
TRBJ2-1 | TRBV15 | CATRSDRATYNEQFF
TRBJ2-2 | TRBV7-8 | CASEGRARTGELFF
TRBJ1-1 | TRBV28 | CASSLYGQGSAEAFF
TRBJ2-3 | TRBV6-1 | CASTLSRGEGDTQYF
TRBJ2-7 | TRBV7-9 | CASSLATGSSYEQYF
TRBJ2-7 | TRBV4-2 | CASSQGGYYEQYF
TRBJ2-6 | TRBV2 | CASGALDSGANVLTF
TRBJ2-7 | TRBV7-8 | CASSLGGGSTYEQYF
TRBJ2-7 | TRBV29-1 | CSFQSRSSYEQYF
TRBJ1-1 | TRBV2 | CASTSTTGRSTEAFF
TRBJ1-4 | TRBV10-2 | CASTPGTEKLFF
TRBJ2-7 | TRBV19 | CASSTNLPDRGTEQYF
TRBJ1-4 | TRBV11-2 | CASSSLRQGGEKLFF
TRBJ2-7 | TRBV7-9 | CASSLLGGTGEQYF
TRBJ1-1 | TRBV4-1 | CASSQVRVGTEAFF
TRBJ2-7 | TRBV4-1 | CASSQDSITRSSDEQYF
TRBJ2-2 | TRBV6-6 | CASALAGELFF
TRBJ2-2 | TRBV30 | CAWAPTRELFF
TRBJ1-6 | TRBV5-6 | CASSLDDRDSPLHF
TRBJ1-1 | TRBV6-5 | CASSYSRGALWTEAFF
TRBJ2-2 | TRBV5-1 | CASSTSDSTGELFF
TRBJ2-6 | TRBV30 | CAWSVRYPGRSGANVLTF
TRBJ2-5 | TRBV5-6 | CASSDRVVVAQYF
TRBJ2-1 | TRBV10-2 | CASSEAGQFSTEQFF
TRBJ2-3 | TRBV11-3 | CASSVRTGFEGTDTQYF
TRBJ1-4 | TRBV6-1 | CASRGRDATNEKLFF
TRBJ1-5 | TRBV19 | CASSIRPDGLTRGVYSNQPQHF
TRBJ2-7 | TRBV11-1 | CASSLTGSSYEQYF
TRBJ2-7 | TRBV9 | CASSVGGPSYEQYF
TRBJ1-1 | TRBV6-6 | CASSSPQMNTEAFF
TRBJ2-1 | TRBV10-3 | CATQDLAGAHNEQFF
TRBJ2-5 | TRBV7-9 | CASSSWTGQETQYF
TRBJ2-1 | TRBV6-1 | CASSEAGTTMSYNEQFF
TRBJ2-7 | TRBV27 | CASSLGGYEQYF
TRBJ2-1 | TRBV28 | CASSSEADRGTDNEQFF
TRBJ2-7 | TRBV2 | CASNVAGVLYEQYF
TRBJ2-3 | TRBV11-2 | CASSSTDTQYF
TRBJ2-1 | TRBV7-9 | CASSPPGQAANEQFF
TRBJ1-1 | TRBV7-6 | CASSLGTANEAFF
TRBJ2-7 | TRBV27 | CASSLFHTSYEQYF
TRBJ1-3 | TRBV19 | CASSTPGSSSGNTIYF
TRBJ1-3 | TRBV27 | CASSLSWVNAGNTIYF
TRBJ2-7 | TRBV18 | CASSPTTYEQYF
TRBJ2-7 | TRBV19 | CASSPTGGAYEQYF
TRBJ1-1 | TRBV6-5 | CASKGTGENTEAFF
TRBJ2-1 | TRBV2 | CASSGSSYNEQFF
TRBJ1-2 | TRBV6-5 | CASSYWRDSNYGYTF
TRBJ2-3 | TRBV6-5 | CASTPVGSTDTQYF
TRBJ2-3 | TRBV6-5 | CASTLNPRWIDTQYF
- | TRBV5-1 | CASSFRTTASEQYF